This T cell receptor beta chain was sequenced during a study of blood T cell repertoires in COVID-19. Study in general: Researchers got acute and convalescent COVID-19 samples from the United States, Italy and Spain.

The CDR3 loop spans 17 amino acids. In germline, CDR1 is SGHRS, CDR2 YFSETQ. The junction had 11 bases not matched to a gene; V was cut back by 1 base and J by 3 bases. Self-reported history from a screening survey and questionnaire set each donor's cohort. Two negative PCRs, clearance, or symptom resolution characterized the recovered Cohort 3 donors. The protocol was immunoSEQ multiplex PCR, while the TCRdb copy is restricted to in-frame clones and leaves out a portion. The table records some 320,000 clones, more than 75% of them present only once. The receptor comes from a woman under 40 who had recovered from COVID-19. The chain uses TRBV5-1 and TRBJ1-1; TRBD1 aligns across 8 bases. The sequenced sample consisted of PBMCs or T cells enriched from blood (not recorded which). The CDR3 DNA reads as TGCGCCAGCAGCTTGACCCAGGGGGCCCTGGGGGACACTGAAGCTTTCTTT. Translated: CASSLTQGALGDTEAFF.